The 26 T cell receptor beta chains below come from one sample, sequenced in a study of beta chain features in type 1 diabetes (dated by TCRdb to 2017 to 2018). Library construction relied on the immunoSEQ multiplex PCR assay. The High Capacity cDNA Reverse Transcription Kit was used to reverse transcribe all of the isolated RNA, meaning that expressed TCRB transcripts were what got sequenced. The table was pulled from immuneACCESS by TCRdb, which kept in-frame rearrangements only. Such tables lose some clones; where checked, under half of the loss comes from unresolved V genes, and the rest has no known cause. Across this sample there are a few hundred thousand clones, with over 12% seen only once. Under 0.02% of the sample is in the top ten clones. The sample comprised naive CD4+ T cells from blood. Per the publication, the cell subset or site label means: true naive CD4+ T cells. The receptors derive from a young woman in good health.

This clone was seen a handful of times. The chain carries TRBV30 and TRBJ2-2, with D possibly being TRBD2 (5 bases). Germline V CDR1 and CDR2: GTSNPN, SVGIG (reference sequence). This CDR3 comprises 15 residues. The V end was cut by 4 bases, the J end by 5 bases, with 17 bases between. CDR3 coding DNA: TGTGCCTGGAATCGTCGGGGAGTAGGTACCGGGGAGCTGTTTTTT. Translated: CAWNRRGVGTGELFF.

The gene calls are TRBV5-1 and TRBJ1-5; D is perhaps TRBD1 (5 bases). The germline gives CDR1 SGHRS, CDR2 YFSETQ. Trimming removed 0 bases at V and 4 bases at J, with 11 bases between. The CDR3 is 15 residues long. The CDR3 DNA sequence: TGCGCCAGCAGCTTGGAGGGGCAGCCTAATCAGCCCCAGCATTTT. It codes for CASSLEGQPNQPQHF.

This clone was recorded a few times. The CDR3 spells CSIKLAPPDTQYF. In DNA, the CDR3 is TGCAGCATAAAACTAGCGCCCCCTGATACGCAGTATTTT. V is TRBV29-1 and J is TRBJ2-3, with 7 bases aligning to TRBD2. V lost 8 bases and J lost 6; bases outside the gene matches: 11. Germline CDR1 reads SQVTM; CDR2 reads ANQGSEA. This CDR3 has 13 residues.

The CDR3 protein is CAWSLRSNEQFF. In nucleotides, the CDR3 is TGTGCCTGGAGCCTGAGGAGCAATGAGCAGTTCTTC. This chain links TRBV30 with TRBJ2-1, with unresolved D. The CDR3 extends over 12 amino acids. CDR1 GTSNPN and CDR2 SVGIG come from the germline V gene (reference sequence). The V and J ends lost 3 bases and 6 bases respectively, with 9 bases between them.

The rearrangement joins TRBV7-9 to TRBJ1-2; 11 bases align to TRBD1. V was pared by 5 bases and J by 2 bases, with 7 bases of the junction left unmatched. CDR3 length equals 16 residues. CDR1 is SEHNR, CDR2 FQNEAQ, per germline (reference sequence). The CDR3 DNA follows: TGTGCCAGCAGCGCCTCTTGGACAGGGGGCAACTATGGCTACACCTTC. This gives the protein CASSASWTGGNYGYTF.

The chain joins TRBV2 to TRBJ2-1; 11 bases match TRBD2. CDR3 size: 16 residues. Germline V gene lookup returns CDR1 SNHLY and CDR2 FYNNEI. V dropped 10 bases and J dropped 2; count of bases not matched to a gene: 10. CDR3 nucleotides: TGTGCCAACGGACTAGCGGGCCAGAAACCCTACAATGAGCAGTTCTTC. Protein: CANGLAGQKPYNEQFF. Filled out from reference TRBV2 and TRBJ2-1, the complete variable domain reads EPEVTQTPSHQVTQMGQEVILRCVPISNHLYFYWYRQILGQKVEFLVSFYNNEISEKSEIFDDQFSVERPDGSNFTLKIRSTKLEDSAMYFCANGLAGQKPYNEQFFGPGTRLTVL.

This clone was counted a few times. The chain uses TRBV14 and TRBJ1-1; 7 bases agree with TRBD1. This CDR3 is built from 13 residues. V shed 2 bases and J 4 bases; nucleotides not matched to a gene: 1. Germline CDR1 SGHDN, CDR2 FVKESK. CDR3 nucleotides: TGTGCCAGCAGCCAACAGGGGGGCACTGAAGCTTTCTTT. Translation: CASSQQGGTEAFF.

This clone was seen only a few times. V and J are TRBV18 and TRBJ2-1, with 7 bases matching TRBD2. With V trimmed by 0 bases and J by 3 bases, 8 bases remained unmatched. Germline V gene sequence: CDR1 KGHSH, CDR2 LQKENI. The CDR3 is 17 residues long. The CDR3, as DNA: TGTGCCAGCTCACCACCGGCTAGCGGCACTCTCTACAATGAGCAGTTCTTC. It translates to CASSPPASGTLYNEQFF.

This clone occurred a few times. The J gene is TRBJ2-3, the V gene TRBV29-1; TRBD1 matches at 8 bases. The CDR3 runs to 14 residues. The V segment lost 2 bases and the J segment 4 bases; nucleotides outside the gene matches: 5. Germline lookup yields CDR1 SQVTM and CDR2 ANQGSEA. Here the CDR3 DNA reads TGCAGCGTTGAAACTGGACAGGGTTCAGATACGCAGTATTTT. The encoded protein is CSVETGQGSDTQYF.

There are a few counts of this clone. Here the CDR3 reads CAISEQGANVLTF. The CDR3 DNA reads as TGTGCCATCAGTGAACAGGGAGCCAACGTCCTGACTTTC. The V call is TRBV10-3, the J call TRBJ2-6, with D tentatively TRBD1 (6 bases). V was trimmed by 3 bases and J by 7 bases, leaving 7 bases between them. CDR1 is ENHRY, CDR2 SYGVKD, per germline. The CDR3 consists of 13 residues.

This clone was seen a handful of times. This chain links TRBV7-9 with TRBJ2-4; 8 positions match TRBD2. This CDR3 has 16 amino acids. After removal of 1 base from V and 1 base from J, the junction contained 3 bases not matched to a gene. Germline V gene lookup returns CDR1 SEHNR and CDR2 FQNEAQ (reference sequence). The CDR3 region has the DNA TGTGCCAGCAGCTTAGTTACGGGGGGGGCCAAAAACATTCAGTACTTC. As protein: CASSLVTGGAKNIQYF.

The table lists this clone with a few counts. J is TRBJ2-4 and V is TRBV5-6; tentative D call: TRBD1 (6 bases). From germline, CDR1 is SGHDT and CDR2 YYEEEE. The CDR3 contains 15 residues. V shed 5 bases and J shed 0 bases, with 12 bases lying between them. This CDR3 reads CASRKQGLAKNIQYF. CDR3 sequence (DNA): TGTGCCAGCAGGAAGCAGGGGCTAGCCAAAAACATTCAGTACTTC.

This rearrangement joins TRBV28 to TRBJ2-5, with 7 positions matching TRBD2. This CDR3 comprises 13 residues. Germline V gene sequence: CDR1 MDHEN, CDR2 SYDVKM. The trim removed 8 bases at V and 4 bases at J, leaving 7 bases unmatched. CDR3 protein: CASVPGGRETQYF. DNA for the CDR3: TGTGCCAGCGTCCCCGGGGGGAGAGAGACCCAGTACTTC. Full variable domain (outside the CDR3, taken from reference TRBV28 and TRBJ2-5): DVKVTQSSRYLVKRTGEKVFLECVQDMDHENMFWYRQDPGLGLRLIYFSYDVKMKEKGDIPEGYSVSREKKERFSLILESASTNQTSMYLCASVPGGRETQYFGPGTRLLVL.

Here the CDR3 DNA reads TGCGCCAGCAGCTTGGACAGGGGGCATCCTGATACGCAGTATTTT. Its protein product is CASSLDRGHPDTQYF. The J gene is TRBJ2-3, the V gene TRBV5-1; 9 nucleotides align to TRBD1. The CDR3 is 15 residues long. The J segment lost 6 bases and the V segment lost 0 bases, leaving 5 bases of the junction unmatched. CDR1 is SGHRS, CDR2 YFSETQ, per germline.

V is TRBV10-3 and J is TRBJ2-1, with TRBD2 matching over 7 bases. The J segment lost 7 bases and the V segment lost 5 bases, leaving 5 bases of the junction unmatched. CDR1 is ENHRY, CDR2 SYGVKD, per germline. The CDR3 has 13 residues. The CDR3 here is CAISPAGRNEQFF. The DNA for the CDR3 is TGTGCCATCAGTCCAGCGGGGAGGAATGAGCAGTTCTTC.

CDR3 amino acids: CASSPRTGGAGAQYF. The CDR3 coding sequence is TGTGCCAGCAGCCCCAGGACAGGGGGCGCGGGGGCCCAGTACTTC. The J gene is TRBJ2-5, the V gene TRBV7-9; 11 bases line up with TRBD1. V shed 5 bases and J 9 bases; nucleotides not matched to a gene: 11. Germline V gives CDR1 SEHNR, CDR2 FQNEAQ (reference sequence). The CDR3 runs 15 residues. The full variable domain, with the rest looked up from reference TRBV7-9 and TRBJ2-5, is DTGVSQNPRHKITKRGQNVTFRCDPISEHNRLYWYRQTLGQGPEFLTYFQNEAQLEKSRLLSDRFSAERPKGSFSTLEIQRTEQGDSAMYLCASSPRTGGAGAQYFGPGTRLLVL.

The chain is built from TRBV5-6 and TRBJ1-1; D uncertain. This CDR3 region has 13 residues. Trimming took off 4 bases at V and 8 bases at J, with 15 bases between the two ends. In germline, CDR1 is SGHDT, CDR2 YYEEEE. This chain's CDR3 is CASSRYSYQEAFF. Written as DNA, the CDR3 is TGTGCCAGCAGCCGCTACAGCTACCAAGAAGCTTTCTTT.

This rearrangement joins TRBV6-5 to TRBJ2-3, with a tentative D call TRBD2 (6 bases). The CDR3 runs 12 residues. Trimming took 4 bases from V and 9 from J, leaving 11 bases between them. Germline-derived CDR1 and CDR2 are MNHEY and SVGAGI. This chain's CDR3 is CASSSTRQTQYF. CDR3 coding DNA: TGTGCCAGCAGTTCGACTAGGCAGACGCAGTATTTT.

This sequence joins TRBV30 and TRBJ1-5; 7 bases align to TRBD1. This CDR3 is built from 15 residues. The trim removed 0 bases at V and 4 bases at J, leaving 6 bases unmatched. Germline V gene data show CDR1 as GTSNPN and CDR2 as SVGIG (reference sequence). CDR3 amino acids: CAWSVVRGRNQPQHF. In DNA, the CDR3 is TGTGCCTGGAGTGTAGTAAGGGGGCGGAATCAGCCCCAGCATTTT.

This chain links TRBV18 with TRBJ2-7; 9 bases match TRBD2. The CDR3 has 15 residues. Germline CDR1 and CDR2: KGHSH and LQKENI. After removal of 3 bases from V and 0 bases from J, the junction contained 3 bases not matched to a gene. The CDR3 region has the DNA TGTGCCAGCTCACCGCGGGGGGGAAGCTCCTACGAGCAGTACTTC. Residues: CASSPRGGSSYEQYF.

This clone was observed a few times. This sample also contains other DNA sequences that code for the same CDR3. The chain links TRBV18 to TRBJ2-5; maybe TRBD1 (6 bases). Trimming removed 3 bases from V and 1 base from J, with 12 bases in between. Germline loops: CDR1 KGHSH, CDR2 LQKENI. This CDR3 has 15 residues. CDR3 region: CASSPSRGLQETQYF. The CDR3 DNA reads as TGTGCCAGCTCACCGAGCAGGGGCCTCCAAGAGACCCAGTACTTC.

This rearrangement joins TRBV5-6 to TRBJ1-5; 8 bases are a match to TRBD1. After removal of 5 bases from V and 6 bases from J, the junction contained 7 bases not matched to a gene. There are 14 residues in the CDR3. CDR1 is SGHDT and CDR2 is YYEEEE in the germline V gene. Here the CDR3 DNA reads TGTGCCAGCAGGAAGACAGGGGACAGTCAGCCCCAGCATTTT. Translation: CASRKTGDSQPQHF.

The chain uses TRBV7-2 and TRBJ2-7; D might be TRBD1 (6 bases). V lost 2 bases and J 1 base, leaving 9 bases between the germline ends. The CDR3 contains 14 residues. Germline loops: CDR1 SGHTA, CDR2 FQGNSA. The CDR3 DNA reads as TGTGCCAGCAGCTTATACAGGGAATCCTACGAGCAGTACTTC. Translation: CASSLYRESYEQYF.

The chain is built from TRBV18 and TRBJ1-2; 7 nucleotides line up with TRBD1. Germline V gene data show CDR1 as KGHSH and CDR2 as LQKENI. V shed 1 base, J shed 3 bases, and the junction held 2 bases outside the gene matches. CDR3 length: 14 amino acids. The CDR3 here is CASSPQDRYYGYTF. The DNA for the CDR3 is TGTGCCAGCTCACCACAGGACAGGTACTATGGCTACACCTTC.

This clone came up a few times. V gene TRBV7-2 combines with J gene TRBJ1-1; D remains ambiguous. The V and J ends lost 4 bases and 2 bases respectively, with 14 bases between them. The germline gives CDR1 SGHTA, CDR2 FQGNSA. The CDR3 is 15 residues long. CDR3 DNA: TGTGCCAGCAGCTCAGACGGGGTTATAAACACTGAAGCTTTCTTT. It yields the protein CASSSDGVINTEAFF.

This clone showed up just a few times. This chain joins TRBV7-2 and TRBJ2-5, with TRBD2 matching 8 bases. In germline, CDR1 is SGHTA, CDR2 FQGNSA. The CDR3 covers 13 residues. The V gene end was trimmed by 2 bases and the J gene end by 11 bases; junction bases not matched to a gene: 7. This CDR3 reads CASSLSGTRVQYF. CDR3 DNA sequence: TGTGCCAGCAGCTTAAGCGGGACTAGAGTTCAGTACTTC.